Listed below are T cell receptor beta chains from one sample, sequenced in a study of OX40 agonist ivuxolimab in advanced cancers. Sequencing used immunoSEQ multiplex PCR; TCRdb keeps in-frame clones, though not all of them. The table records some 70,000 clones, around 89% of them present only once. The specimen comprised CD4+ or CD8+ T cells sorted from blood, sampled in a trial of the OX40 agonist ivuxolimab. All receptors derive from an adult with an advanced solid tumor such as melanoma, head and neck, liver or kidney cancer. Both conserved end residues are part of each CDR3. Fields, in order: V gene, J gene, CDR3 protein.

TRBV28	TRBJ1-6	CARTGSPSPLHF
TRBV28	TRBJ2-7	CASSSPGLAGAYEQYF
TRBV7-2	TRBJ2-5	CASSLEGASLGMETQYF
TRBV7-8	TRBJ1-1	CASSPPGRGNTEAFF
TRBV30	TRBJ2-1	CAWSVLREGEQFF
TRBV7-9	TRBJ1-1	CASSLEGETEAFF
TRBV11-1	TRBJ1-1	CASSAGMNTEAFF
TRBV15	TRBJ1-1	CATSSRAGFEAFF
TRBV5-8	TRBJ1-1	CASTRVVTEAFF
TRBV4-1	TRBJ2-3	CASSQTDTQYF
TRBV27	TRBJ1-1	CASRRDTEAFF
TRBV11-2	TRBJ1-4	CASSLGRVGEKLFF
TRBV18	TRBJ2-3	CASSPFTSGGTTDTQYF
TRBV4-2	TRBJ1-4	CASSPRTVNEKLFF
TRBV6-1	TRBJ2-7	CASSEPRYEQYF
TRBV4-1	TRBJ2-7	CASSQELGSYEQYF
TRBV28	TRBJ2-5	CASREGTVWETQYF
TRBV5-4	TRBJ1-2	CASSLENRDGYTF